This entry concerns a single T cell receptor (beta chain). V lost 3 bases, J lost 3 bases, and 8 bases lay in between. The CDR3 runs 13 residues. The V gene's germline CDR1 is SGDLS and CDR2 YYNGEE. These data originate in a study of blood T cell repertoires in COVID-19. Overall study context: From the United States, Italy and Spain came samples of acute and convalescent COVID-19.

Assignments of participants to cohorts depended upon their own reported clinical history. Original methodology: Reference gene primer amplification gave nucleated cell count estimates. Repertoires were generated with immunoSEQ multiplex PCR, while TCRdb's copy carries only in-frame clones and drops some. The V and J calls and clone size come from that table; D and trimming were worked out from the DNA. The sample lists 360,000 or so clones; roughly 89% were seen once. The V call is TRBV9, the J call TRBJ2-3; D is undetermined. This sequence was found in a woman aged 25 to 39 who had recovered from COVID-19. The specimen was PBMCs or T cells enriched from blood (not recorded which). The CDR3: CASSARVTDTQYF. In DNA form, the CDR3 reads TGTGCCAGCAGCGCCCGTGTTACAGATACGCAGTATTTT.